This T cell receptor beta chain appears in the sequencing data of a study of blood T cell repertoires in COVID-19 (dated by TCRdb to 2020 to 2022). At the level of the whole study: Collaborator samples came from the United States, Italy and Spain and covered acute and convalescent phases of COVID-19. The prospective study material was composed of cDNA or gDNA derived from T cells, B-cell-depleted T cells, or PBMCs. Subjects who had been exposed to COVID-19, were actively infected with it, or had recovered from it provided the deeply sampled blood TCRbeta repertoires that made up the dataset. The repertoires were made available in a free public database intended to serve as a resource for research on the immune response to SARS-CoV-2. Samples were obtained from the ongoing ImmuneRACE study (first 160 participants) and from 1,254 subjects provided by 6 global collaborators. The sample metadata nearly always contained a de-identified subject ID, COVID-19 status, age in years and sex. Where available, HLA class I and class II types were obtained from metadata supplied by the sample provider rather than from assay-based typing.

The collaborating institutions used their own protocols to collect whole blood in K2EDTA tubes. Collaborator samples were shipped for TCRbeta analysis as frozen whole blood, isolated PBMCs, or DNA extracted from either sample type. Trimming removed 2 bases from V and 1 base from J, leaving 8 bases between the germline ends. CDR1 MNHEY and CDR2 SVGAGI were looked up in the germline V gene. From cysteine to phenylalanine, the CDR3 is 14 amino acids long. Only CDR3 DNA remains: 42 bases, in frame from the first base. What the study reported, not specific to this receptor: How much clinical and demographic metadata was included differed by source and by participant, and the metadata was provided uncurated.

The immunoSEQ Assay, a bias-controlled multiplex PCR, was used to amplify TCRbeta CDR3 regions from genomic DNA. The paper's data handling went like this. The number of nucleated cells in each sample was estimated from the amplification of reference gene primers within the assay. To quantify the absolute abundance of each unique TCRbeta CDR3 rearrangement, sequence reads were collapsed and filtered. For each sample, productive Simpson clonality was calculated by taking the square root of Simpson's diversity index across productive rearrangements. This is the immuneACCESS table as TCRdb keeps it, with only in-frame sequences that have V and J called. A part of the clones is gone; compared with another copy, unresolved V genes explain less than half, and the rest is unexplained. V and J calls and clone size come straight from that table; D and trimming were deduced from the DNA. The sample table records tens of thousands of clones; around 91% of these occur just once. About 12% of the sample is taken by the ten largest.

In the case of this clone: The target of this receptor is not known. One base away there is no much larger clone; base qualities are not given.

Sequencing input: peripheral blood. The origin of this receptor is a man in his 70s with active or convalescent COVID-19. The rearranged segments are TRBV6-5 and TRBJ1-1; TRBD1 is a weak D gene call, 5 bases matching. The DNA sequence reads TGTGCCAGCAGTTACACTACAGGGAACACTGAAGCTTTCTTT. This translates into CASSYTTGNTEAFF.